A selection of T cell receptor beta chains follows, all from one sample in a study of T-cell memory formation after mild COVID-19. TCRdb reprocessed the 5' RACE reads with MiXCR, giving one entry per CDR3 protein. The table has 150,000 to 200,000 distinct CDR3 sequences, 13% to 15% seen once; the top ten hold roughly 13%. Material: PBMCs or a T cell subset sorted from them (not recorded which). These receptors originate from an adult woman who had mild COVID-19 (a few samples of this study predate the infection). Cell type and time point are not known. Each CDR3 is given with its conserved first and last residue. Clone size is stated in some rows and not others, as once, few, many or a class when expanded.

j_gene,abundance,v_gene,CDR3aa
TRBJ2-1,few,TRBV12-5,CASGLVRFEQFF
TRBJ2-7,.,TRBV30,CAWSVQGSGGNQYF
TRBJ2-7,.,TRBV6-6,CASSYKDRVWYEQYF
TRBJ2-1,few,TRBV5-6,CASSIISGREQFF
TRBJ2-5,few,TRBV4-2,CASSQFTSGAAQETQYF
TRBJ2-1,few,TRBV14,CASSQYGDRDYNEQFF
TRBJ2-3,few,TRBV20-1,CSARGTSGKTDTQYF
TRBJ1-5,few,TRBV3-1,CASSQSNSNQPQHF
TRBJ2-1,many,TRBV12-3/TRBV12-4,CASSSGTNPGEQFF
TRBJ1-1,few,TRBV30,CAWSFRGTEAFF
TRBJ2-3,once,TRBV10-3,CAITQWGLKDTQYF
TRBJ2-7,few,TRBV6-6,CASSKLAGGLGEQYF
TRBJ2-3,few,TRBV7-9,CASSVLTGRAGTDTQYF
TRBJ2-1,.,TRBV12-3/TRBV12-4,CASSPTSSGTRNEQFF
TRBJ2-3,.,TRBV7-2,CASRSHRTGADTQYF
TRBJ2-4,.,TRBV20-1,CSASGRAENIQYF
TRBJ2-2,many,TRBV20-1,CSATSGLATGELFF
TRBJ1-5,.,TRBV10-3,CAISETGRPQHF
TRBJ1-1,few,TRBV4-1,CASSSSGQVTTEAFF
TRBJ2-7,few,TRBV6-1,CASSETGRGYEQYF
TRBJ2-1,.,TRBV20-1,CSAPSPSKNEQFF
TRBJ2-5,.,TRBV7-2,CASSFYDRGQETQYF
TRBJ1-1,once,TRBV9,CASSVGVGGAVTEAFF
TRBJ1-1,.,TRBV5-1,CASSLASRTTEAFF